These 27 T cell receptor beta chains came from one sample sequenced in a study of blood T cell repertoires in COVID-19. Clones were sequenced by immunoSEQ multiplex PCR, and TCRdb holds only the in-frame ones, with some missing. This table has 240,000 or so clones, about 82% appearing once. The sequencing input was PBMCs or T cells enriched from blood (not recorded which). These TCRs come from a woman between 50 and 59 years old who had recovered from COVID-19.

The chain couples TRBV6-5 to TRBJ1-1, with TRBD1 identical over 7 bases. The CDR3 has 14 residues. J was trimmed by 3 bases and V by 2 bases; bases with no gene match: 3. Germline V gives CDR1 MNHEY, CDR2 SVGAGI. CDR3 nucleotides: TGTGCCAGCAGTTACGGGCAGGGGGACACTGAAGCTTTCTTT. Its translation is CASSYGQGDTEAFF.

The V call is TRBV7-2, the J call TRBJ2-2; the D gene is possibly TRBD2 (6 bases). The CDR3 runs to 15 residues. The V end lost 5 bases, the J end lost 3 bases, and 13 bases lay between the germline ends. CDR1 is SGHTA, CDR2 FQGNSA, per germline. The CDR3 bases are TGTGCCAGCAGCCCGACTAGAACCCACACCGGGGAGCTGTTTTTT. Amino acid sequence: CASSPTRTHTGELFF. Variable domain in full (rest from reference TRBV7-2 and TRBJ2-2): GAGVSQSPSNKVTEKGKDVELRCDPISGHTALYWYRQSLGQGLEFLIYFQGNSAPDKSGLPSDRFSAERTGGSVSTLTIQRTQQEDSAVYLCASSPTRTHTGELFFGEGSRLTVL.

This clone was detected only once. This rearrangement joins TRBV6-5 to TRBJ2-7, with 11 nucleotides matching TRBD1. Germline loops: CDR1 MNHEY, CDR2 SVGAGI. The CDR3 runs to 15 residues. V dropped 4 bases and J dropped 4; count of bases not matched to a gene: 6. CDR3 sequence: CASSSGQGAQYEQYF. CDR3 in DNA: TGTGCCAGCAGTTCAGGACAGGGGGCTCAGTACGAGCAGTACTTC.

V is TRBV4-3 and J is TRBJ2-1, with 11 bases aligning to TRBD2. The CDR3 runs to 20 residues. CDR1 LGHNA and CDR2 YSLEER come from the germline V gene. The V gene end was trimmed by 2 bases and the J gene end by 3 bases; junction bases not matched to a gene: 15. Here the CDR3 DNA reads TGCGCCAGCAGCCAATACGTCCTAGCGGGAGGCCTTAATCACTACAATGAGCAGTTCTTC. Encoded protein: CASSQYVLAGGLNHYNEQFF.

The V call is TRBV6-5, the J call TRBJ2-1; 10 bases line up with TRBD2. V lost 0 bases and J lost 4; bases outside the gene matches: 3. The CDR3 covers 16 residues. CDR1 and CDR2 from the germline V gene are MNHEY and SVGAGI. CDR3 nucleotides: TGTGCCAGCAGTTACTCCGAGCGGGGGGGGTACAATGAGCAGTTCTTC. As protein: CASSYSERGGYNEQFF.

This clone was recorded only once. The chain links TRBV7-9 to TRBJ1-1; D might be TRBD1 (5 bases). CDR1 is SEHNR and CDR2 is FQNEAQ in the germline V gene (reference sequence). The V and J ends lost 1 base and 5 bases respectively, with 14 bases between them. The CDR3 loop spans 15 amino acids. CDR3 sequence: CASSLVGQGRTEAFF. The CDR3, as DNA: TGTGCCAGCAGCTTAGTGGGCCAGGGAAGAACTGAAGCTTTCTTT.

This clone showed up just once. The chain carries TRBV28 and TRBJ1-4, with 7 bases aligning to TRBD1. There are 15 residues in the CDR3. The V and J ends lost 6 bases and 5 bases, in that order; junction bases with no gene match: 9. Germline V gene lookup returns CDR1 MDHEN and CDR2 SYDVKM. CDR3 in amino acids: CASRGQWNGNEKLFF. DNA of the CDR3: TGTGCCAGCAGGGGACAGTGGAATGGGAATGAAAAACTGTTTTTT.

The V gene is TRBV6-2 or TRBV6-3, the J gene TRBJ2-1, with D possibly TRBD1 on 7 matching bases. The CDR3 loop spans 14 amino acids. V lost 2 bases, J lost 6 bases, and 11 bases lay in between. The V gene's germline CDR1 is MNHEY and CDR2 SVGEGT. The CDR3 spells CASSYPGGRNEQFF. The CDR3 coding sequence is TGTGCCAGCAGTTACCCAGGGGGGCGCAATGAGCAGTTCTTC.

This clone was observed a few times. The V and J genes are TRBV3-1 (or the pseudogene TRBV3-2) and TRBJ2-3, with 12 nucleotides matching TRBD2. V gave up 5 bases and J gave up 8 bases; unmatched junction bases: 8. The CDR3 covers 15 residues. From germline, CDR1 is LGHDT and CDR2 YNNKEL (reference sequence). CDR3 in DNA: TGTGCCAGCAGCGCTCTAGCGGGAGGGCAGGGTACGCAGTATTTT. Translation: CASSALAGGQGTQYF.

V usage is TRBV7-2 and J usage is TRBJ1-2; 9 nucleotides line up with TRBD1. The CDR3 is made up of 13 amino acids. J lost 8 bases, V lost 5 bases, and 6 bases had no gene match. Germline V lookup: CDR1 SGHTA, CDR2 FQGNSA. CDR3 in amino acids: CASSPGQGRGYTF. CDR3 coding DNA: TGTGCCAGCAGCCCAGGACAGGGGAGGGGCTACACCTTC.

The CDR3 nucleotides read TGTGCCAGCAGCCCTTGGGGCAGGGGTTTTAGCGAGCAGTACTTC. Encoded protein: CASSPWGRGFSEQYF. The chain is built from TRBV2 and TRBJ2-7; TRBD1 might be the D (6 bases). Trimming stripped 6 bases from V and 6 bases from J, with 21 bases between. This CDR3 region has 15 residues. Germline-derived CDR1 and CDR2 are SNHLY and FYNNEI.

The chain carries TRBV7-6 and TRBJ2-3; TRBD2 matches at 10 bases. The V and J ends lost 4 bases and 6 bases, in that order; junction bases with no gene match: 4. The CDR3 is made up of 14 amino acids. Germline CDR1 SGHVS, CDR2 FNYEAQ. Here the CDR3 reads CASSYSGGVDTQYF. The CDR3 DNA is TGTGCCAGCAGCTACAGCGGGGGGGTTGATACGCAGTATTTT.

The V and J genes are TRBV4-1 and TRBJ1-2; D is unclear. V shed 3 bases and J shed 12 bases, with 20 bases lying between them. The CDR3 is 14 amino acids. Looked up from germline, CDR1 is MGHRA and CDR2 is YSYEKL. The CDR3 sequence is CASSQLYDMPINTF. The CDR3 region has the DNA TGCGCCAGCAGCCAGTTATACGACATGCCGATCAACACCTTC.

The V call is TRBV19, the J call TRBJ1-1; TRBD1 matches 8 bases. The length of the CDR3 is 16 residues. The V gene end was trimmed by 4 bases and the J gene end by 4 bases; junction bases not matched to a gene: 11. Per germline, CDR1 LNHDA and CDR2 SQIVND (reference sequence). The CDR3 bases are TGTGCCAGTAGTACCACGGCAGGGGGCTGGAGCACTGAAGCTTTCTTT. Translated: CASSTTAGGWSTEAFF.

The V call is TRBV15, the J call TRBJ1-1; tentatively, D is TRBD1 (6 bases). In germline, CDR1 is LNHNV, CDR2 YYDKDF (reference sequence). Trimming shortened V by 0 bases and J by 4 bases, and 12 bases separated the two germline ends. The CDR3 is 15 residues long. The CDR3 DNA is TGTGCCACCAGCAGAGATAGCAGGGGCATCACTGAAGCTTTCTTT. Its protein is CATSRDSRGITEAFF.

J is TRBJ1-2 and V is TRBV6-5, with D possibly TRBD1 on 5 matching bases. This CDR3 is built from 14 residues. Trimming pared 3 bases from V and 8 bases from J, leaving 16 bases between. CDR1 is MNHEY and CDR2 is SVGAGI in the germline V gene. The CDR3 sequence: CASSYGQGFGGYTF. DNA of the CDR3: TGTGCCAGCAGTTATGGCCAGGGATTTGGCGGCTACACCTTC.

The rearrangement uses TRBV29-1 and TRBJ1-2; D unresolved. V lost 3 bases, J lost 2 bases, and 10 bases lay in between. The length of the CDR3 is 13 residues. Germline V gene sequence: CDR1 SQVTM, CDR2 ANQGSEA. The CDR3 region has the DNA TGCAGCGTTGATGGTAGGAGGAACTATGGCTACACCTTC. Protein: CSVDGRRNYGYTF.

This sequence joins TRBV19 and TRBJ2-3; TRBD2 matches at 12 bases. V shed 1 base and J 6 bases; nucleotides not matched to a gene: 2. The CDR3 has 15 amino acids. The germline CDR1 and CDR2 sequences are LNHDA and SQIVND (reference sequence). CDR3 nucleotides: TGTGCCAGTAGTATAGGGCTAGCGGGGGGGGATACGCAGTATTTT. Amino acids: CASSIGLAGGDTQYF.

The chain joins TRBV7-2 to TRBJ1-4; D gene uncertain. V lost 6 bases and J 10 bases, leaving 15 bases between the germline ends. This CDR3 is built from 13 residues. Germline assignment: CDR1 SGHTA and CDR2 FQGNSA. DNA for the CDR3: TGTGCCAGCAGTTCCTTAACCGAGGGAAAACTGTTTTTT. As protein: CASSSLTEGKLFF.

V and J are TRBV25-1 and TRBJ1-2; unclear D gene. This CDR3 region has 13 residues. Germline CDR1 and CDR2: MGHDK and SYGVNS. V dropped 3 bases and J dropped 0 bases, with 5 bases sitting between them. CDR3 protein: CASSDSANYGYTF. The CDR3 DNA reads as TGTGCCAGCAGTGACTCCGCTAACTATGGCTACACCTTC.

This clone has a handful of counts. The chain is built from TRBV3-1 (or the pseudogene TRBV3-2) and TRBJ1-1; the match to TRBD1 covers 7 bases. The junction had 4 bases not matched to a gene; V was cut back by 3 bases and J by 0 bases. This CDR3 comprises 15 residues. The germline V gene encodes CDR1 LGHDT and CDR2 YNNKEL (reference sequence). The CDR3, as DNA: TGTGCCAGCAGCCACGGGACAGCCTTGAACACTGAAGCTTTCTTT. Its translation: CASSHGTALNTEAFF.

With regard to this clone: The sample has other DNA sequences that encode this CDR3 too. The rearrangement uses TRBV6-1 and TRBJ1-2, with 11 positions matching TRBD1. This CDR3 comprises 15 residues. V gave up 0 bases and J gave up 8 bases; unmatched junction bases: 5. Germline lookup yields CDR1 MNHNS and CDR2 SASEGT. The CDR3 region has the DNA TGTGCCAGCAGTGAAGCGGGTGGGACAGGGGGAGGCTACACCTTC. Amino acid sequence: CASSEAGGTGGGYTF.

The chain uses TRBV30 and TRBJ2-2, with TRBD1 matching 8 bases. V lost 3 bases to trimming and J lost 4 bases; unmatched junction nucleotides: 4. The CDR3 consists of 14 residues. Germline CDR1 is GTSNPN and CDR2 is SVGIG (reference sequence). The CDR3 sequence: CAWRRQGSTGELFF. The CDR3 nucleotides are TGTGCCTGGAGGCGACAGGGGTCCACCGGGGAGCTGTTTTTT.

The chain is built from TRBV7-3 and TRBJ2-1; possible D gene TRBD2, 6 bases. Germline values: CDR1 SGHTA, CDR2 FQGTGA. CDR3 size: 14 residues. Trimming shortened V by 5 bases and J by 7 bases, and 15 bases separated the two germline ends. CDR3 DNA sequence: TGTGCCAGCAGCCCCCAAGGAGGGGCAAATGAGCAGTTCTTC. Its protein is CASSPQGGANEQFF.

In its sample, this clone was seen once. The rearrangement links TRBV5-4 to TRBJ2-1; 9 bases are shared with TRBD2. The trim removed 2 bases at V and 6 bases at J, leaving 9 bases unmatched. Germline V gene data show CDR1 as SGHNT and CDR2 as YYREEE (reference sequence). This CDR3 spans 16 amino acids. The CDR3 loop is CASSLGSGSSSNEQFF. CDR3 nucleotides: TGTGCCAGCAGCTTAGGTAGCGGGAGTAGTTCCAATGAGCAGTTCTTC. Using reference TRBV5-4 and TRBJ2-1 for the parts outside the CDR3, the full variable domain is ETGVTQSPTHLIKTRGQQVTLRCSSQSGHNTVSWYQQALGQGPQFIFQYYREEENGRGNFPPRFSGLQFPNYSSELNVNALELDDSALYLCASSLGSGSSSNEQFFGPGTRLTVL.

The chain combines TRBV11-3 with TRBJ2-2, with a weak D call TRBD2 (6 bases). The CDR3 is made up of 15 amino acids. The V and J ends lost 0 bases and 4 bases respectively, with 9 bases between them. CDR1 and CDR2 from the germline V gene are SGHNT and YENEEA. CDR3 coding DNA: TGTGCCAGCAGCTTAGAGGGGGGACTCACCGGGGAGCTGTTTTTT. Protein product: CASSLEGGLTGELFF.

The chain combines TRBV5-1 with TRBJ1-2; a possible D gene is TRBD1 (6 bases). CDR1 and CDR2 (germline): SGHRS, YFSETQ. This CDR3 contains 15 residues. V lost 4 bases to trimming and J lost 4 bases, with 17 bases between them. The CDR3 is CASSPETDRLYGYTF. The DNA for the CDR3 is TGCGCCAGCAGCCCAGAAACCGACAGGCTCTATGGCTACACCTTC.